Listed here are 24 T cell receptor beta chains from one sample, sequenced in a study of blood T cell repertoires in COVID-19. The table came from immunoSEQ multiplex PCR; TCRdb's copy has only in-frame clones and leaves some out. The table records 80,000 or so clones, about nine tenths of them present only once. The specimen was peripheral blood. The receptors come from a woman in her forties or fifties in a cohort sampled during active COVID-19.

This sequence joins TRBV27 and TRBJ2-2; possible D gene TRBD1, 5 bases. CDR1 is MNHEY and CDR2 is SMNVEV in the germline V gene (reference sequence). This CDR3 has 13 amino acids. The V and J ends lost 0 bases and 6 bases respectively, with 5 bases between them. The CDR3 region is CASSLSGAGELFF. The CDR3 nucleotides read TGTGCCAGCAGTTTATCAGGGGCCGGGGAGCTGTTTTTT.

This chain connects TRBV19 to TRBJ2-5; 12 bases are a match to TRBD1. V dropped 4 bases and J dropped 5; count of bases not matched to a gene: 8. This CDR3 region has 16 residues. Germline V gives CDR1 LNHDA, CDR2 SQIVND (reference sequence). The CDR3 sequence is CASSRGQGALGETQYF. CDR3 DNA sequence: TGTGCCAGTAGTAGGGGACAGGGGGCCCTTGGGGAGACCCAGTACTTC.

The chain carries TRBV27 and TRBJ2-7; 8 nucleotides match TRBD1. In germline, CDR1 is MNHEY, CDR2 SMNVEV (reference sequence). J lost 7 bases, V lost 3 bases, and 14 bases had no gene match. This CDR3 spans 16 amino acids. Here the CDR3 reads CASSFSAGRGRGEQYF. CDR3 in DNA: TGTGCCAGCAGTTTTAGTGCGGGCAGGGGGCGTGGAGAGCAGTACTTC.

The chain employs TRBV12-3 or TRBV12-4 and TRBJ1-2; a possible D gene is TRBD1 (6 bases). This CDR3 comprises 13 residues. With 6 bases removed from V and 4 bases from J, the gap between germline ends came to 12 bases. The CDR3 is CASSPTGSYGYTF. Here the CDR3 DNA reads TGTGCCAGCAGCCCGACAGGCTCCTATGGCTACACCTTC.

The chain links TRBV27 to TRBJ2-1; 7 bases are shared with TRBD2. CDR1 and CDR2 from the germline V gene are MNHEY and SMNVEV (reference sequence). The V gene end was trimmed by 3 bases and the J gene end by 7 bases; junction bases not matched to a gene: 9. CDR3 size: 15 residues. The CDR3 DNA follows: TGTGCCAGCAGTTTGAGGGACGGGAGGCGTAATGAGCAGTTCTTC. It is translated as CASSLRDGRRNEQFF.

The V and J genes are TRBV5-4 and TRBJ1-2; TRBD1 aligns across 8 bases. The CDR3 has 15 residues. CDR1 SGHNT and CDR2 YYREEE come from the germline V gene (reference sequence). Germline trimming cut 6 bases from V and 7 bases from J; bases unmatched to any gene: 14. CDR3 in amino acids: CASTDVPTGDAGYTF. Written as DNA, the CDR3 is TGTGCCAGCACCGACGTACCGACAGGGGATGCTGGCTACACCTTC. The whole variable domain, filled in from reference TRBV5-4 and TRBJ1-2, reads ETGVTQSPTHLIKTRGQQVTLRCSSQSGHNTVSWYQQALGQGPQFIFQYYREEENGRGNFPPRFSGLQFPNYSSELNVNALELDDSALYLCASTDVPTGDAGYTFGSGTRLTVV.

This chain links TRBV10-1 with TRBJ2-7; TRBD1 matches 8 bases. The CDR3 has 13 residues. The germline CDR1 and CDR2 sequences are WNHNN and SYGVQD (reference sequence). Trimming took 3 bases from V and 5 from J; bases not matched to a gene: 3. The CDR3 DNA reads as TGCGCCAGCAGTGACCCGGGACAGGACGAGCAGTACTTC. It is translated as CASSDPGQDEQYF.

The CDR3 protein is CASSLQWGTGVNQPQHF. The CDR3 nucleotides are TGTGCCAGCAGTTTACAATGGGGGACAGGGGTCAATCAGCCCCAGCATTTT. The V call is TRBV27, the J call TRBJ1-5; 10 bases line up with TRBD1. CDR3 length equals 17 residues. Unmatched junction bases numbered 7, after V lost 2 bases and J lost 3 bases. Germline assignment: CDR1 MNHEY and CDR2 SMNVEV (reference sequence).

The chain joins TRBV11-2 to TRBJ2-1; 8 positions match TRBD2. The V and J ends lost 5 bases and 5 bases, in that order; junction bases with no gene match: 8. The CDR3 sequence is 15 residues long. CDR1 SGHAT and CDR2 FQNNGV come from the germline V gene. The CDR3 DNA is TGTGCCAGCAGCATGGGCGCGGGAGGCGACAATGAGCAGTTCTTC. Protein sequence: CASSMGAGGDNEQFF.

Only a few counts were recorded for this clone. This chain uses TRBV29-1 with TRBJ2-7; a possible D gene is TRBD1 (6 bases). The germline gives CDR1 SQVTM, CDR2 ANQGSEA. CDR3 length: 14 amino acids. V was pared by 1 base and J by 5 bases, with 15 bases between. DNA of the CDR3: TGCAGCGTTGAAGGGGACAAAACCGACAACGAGCAGTACTTC. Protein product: CSVEGDKTDNEQYF.

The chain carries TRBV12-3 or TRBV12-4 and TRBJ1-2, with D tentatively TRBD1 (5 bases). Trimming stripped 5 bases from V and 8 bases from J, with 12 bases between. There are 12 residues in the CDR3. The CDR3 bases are TGTGCCAGCAGTCTCAGACAGAAAGGCTACACCTTC. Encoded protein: CASSLRQKGYTF.

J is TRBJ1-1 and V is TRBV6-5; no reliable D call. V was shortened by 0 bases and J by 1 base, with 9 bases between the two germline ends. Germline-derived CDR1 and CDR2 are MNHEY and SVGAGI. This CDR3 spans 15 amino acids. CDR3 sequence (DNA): TGTGCCAGCAGTTACTCCGGGGATTCGAACACTGAAGCTTTCTTT. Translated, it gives CASSYSGDSNTEAFF.

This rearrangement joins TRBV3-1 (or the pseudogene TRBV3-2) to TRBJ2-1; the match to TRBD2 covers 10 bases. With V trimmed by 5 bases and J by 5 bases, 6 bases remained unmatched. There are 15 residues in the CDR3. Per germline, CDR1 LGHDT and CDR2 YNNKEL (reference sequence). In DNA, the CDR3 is TGTGCCAGCAGCAAAGCGGGAGGGCTGGACAATGAGCAGTTCTTC. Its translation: CASSKAGGLDNEQFF.

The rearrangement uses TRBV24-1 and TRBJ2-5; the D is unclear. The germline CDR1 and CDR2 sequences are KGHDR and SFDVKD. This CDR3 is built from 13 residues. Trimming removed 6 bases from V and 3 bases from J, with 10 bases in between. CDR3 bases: TGTGCCACCAGTCCGACAACGGAAGAGACCCAGTACTTC. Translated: CATSPTTEETQYF.

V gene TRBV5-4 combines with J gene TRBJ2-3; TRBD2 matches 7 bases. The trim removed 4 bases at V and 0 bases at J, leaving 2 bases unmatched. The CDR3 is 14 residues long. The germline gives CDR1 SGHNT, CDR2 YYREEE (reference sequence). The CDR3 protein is CASSPGGSTDTQYF. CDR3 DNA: TGTGCCAGCAGCCCCGGGGGGAGCACAGATACGCAGTATTTT.

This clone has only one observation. CDR3 DNA sequence: TGCGCCAGCAGCTTGGCCCCTTTGACTAGCGGGAGTTCCACAGATACGCAGTATTTT. This gives the protein CASSLAPLTSGSSTDTQYF. The chain recombines TRBV5-1 with TRBJ2-3; the match to TRBD2 covers 12 bases. V gave up 0 bases and J gave up 2 bases; unmatched junction bases: 10. The CDR3 has 19 residues. CDR1 SGHRS and CDR2 YFSETQ come from the germline V gene.

The CDR3 loop reads CASSSAPGALAGAPPNEQFF. The CDR3 nucleotides read TGTGCCAGCAGCTCAGCGCCAGGGGCCTTAGCGGGAGCTCCACCTAATGAGCAGTTCTTC. This chain uses TRBV13 with TRBJ2-1, with TRBD2 matching 9 bases. The V and J ends lost 4 bases and 7 bases, in that order; junction bases with no gene match: 23. The CDR3 has 20 residues. Germline V gives CDR1 PRHDT, CDR2 FYEKMQ (reference sequence). The variable domain in full, completed from reference TRBV13 and TRBJ2-1, reads AAGVIQSPRHLIKEKRETATLKCYPIPRHDTVYWYQQGPGQDPQFLISFYEKMQSDKGSIPDRFSAQQFSDYHSELNMSSLELGDSALYFCASSSAPGALAGAPPNEQFFGPGTRLTVL.

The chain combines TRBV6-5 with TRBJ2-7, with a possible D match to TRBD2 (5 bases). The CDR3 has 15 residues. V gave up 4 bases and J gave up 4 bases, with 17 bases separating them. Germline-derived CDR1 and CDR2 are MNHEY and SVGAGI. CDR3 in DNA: TGTGCCAGCAGTTTAGGGAGTCTAGCTGCTTACGAGCAGTACTTC. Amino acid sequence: CASSLGSLAAYEQYF.

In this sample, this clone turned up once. Here the CDR3 DNA reads TGTGCCAGCAGTGACTTGTCGGGAGGCGGCCCCTACAATGAGCAGTTCTTC. It is translated as CASSDLSGGGPYNEQFF. The rearrangement links TRBV25-1 to TRBJ2-1, with TRBD2 matching over 7 bases. Germline CDR1 MGHDK, CDR2 SYGVNS. V lost 3 bases to trimming and J lost 2 bases; unmatched junction nucleotides: 10. The length of the CDR3 is 17 residues.

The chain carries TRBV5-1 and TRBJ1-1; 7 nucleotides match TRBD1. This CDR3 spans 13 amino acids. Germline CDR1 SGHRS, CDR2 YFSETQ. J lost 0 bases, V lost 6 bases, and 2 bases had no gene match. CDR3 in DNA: TGCGCCAGCACCGGACAGGTGAACACTGAAGCTTTCTTT. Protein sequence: CASTGQVNTEAFF. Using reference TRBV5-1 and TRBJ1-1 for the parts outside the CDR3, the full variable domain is KAGVTQTPRYLIKTRGQQVTLSCSPISGHRSVSWYQQTPGQGLQFLFEYFSETQRNKGNFPGRFSGRQFSNSRSEMNVSTLELGDSALYLCASTGQVNTEAFFGQGTRLTVV.

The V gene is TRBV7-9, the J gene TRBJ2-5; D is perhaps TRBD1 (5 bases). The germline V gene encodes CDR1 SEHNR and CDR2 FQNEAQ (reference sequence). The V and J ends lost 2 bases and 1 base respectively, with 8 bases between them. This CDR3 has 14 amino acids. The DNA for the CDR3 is TGTGCCAGCAGCTTATTAGGGGTCCAAGAGACCCAGTACTTC. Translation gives CASSLLGVQETQYF.

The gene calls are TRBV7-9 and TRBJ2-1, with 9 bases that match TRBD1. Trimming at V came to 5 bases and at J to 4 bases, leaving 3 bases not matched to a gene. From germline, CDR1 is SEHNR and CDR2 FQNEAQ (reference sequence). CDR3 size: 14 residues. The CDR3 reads CASSQGTGYNEQFF. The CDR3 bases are TGTGCCAGCAGCCAAGGGACAGGGTACAATGAGCAGTTCTTC.

CDR3 bases: TGTGCCAGCACCGCAAGCCGGACTGGGACCCAGTACTTC. This codes for CASTASRTGTQYF. V and J are TRBV11-2 and TRBJ2-5, with D possibly TRBD2 on 5 matching bases. The germline V and J ends were trimmed by 7 bases and 7 bases, with 16 bases remaining between them. Germline CDR1 reads SGHAT; CDR2 reads FQNNGV. There are 13 residues in the CDR3. Full variable domain (outside the CDR3, taken from reference TRBV11-2 and TRBJ2-5): EAGVAQSPRYKIIEKRQSVAFWCNPISGHATLYWYQQILGQGPKLLIQFQNNGVVDDSQLPKDRFSAERLKGVDSTLKIQPAKLEDSAVYLCASTASRTGTQYFGPGTRLLVL.

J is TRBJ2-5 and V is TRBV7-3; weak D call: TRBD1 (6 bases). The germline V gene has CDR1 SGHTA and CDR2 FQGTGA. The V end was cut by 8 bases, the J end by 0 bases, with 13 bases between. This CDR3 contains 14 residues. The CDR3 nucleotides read TGTGCCAGCTCCCCCGACAGGAACCAAGAGACCCAGTACTTC. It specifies CASSPDRNQETQYF.